Shown below are 4 T cell receptor beta chains from a single sample sequenced in a study of OX40 agonist ivuxolimab in advanced cancers. TCRdb's table, derived via immunoSEQ multiplex PCR, lists solely in-frame clones and lacks some. This sample has roughly 86,000 clones, with around nine tenths found just once. The sequencing used CD4+ or CD8+ T cells sorted from blood, collected in a trial of the OX40 agonist ivuxolimab. The receptor source for this set is an adult with an advanced solid tumor such as melanoma, head and neck, liver or kidney cancer.

The V and J genes are TRBV14 and TRBJ2-3; 10 nucleotides line up with TRBD1. V shed 1 base and J 3 bases; nucleotides not matched to a gene: 4. CDR3 length: 16 residues. CDR1 SGHDN and CDR2 FVKESK come from the germline V gene. The CDR3 here is CASSQGRGQGTDTQYF. The CDR3 bases are TGTGCCAGCAGCCAAGGGAGGGGACAGGGGACAGATACGCAGTATTTT.

V usage is TRBV5-6 and J usage is TRBJ1-3, with 10 positions matching TRBD1. Germline values: CDR1 SGHDT, CDR2 YYEEEE. With V trimmed by 2 bases and J by 2 bases, 10 bases remained unmatched. There are 18 residues in the CDR3. The CDR3 DNA follows: TGTGCCAGCAGCTTCATGGGACAGGGGACGGTGGCTGGAAACACCATATATTTT. Translated: CASSFMGQGTVAGNTIYF.

The chain recombines TRBV11-1 with TRBJ1-1; no firm D call. CDR1 is SGHAT and CDR2 is FQDESV in the germline V gene (reference sequence). The ends were cut back, 2 bases at V and 7 bases at J, with 11 bases in the middle. The length of the CDR3 is 13 residues. For the CDR3, the DNA is TGTGCCAGCAGCTTATTGGGTAGTCGTGAAGCTTTCTTT. It encodes CASSLLGSREAFF.

This clone was detected once. The V gene is TRBV11-3, the J gene TRBJ2-3, with D maybe TRBD2 (6 bases). Germline assignment: CDR1 SGHNT and CDR2 YENEEA. Trimming pared 4 bases from V and 7 bases from J, leaving 12 bases between. This CDR3 has 13 residues. The CDR3 spells CASSSSSANTQYF. In DNA, the CDR3 is TGTGCCAGCAGCTCCTCTAGCGCTAATACGCAGTATTTT.